The 5 T cell receptor beta chains below were found in one sample sequenced in a study of T cells expressing NK-cell markers. TCRdb re-called the 5' RACE reads; every CDR3 protein appears as one record, without DNA. The sample totals 500,000 to 700,000 distinct CDR3 sequences. Sequencing used blood T cells: a sorted CD56 or NKG2C T cell subset, CD4+ or CD8+ T cells, or bulk PBMC T cells (not recorded which). The receptors here all came from a man aged 18 to 35 in good health.

The chain couples TRBV27 to TRBJ2-1; TCRdb's D gene call, TRBD2, goes unchecked for lack of DNA. CDR3 size: 15 residues. Germline V lookup: CDR1 MNHEY, CDR2 SMNVEV (reference sequence). CDR3 in amino acids: CASTPSGGSYNEQFF.

This sequence joins TRBV12-3 or TRBV12-4 and TRBJ1-3. This CDR3 is built from 14 residues. CDR3 region: CASSVLGSGNTIYF.

V gene TRBV6-1 combines with J gene TRBJ2-1; checking the TCRdb D call of TRBD1 is not possible without DNA. Germline CDR1 reads MNHNS; CDR2 reads SASEGT. This CDR3 comprises 15 residues. The CDR3 spells CASSDFQGNYNEQFF.

The chain uses TRBV7-8 and TRBJ2-3; TCRdb names TRBD1, which stays unverified in the absence of DNA. The CDR3 is 17 amino acids. The germline CDR1 and CDR2 sequences are SGHVS and FQNEAQ. The CDR3 protein is CASSLRRGPSSTDTQYF. Full variable domain (remainder filled in from reference TRBV7-8 and TRBJ2-3): GAGVSQSPRYKVAKRGQDVALRCDPISGHVSLFWYQQALGQGPEFLTYFQNEAQLDKSGLPSDRFFAERPEGSVSTLKIQRTQQEDSAVYLCASSLRRGPSSTDTQYFGPGTRLTVL.

This rearrangement joins TRBV3-1 to TRBJ2-1. The length of the CDR3 is 15 residues. Germline V gene sequence: CDR1 LGHDT, CDR2 YNNKEL (reference sequence). The CDR3 region is CASSHQAVPYNEQFF.